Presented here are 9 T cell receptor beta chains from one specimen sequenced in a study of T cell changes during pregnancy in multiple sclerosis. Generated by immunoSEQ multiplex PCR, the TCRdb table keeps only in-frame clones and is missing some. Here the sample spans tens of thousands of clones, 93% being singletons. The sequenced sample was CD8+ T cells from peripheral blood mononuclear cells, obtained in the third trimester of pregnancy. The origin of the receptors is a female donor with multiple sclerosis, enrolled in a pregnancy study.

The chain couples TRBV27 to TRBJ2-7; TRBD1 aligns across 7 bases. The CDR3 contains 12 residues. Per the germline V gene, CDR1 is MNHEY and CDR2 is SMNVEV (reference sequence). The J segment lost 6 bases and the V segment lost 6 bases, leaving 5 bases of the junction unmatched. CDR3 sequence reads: CASSHRGCEQYF. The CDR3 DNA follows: TGTGCCAGCAGCCACAGGGGATGCGAGCAGTACTTC.

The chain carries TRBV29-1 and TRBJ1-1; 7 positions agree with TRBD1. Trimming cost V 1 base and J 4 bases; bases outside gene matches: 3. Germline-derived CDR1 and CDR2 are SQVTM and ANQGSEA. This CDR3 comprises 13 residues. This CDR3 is CSVEGQGPTEAFF. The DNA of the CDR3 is TGCAGCGTTGAAGGACAGGGACCCACTGAAGCTTTCTTT.

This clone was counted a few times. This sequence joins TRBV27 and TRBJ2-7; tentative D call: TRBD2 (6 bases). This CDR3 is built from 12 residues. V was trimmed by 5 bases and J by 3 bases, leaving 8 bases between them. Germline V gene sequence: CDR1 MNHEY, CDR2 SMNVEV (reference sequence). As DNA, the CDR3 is TGTGCCAGCAGTCGACTAGACTACGAGCAGTACTTC. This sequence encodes CASSRLDYEQYF.

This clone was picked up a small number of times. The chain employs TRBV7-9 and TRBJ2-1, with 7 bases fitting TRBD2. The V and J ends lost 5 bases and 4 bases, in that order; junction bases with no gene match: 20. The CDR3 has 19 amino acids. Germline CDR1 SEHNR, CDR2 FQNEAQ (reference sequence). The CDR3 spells CASSPNGTTLTNQYNEQFF. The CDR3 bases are TGTGCCAGCAGCCCAAACGGGACTACCTTAACTAATCAGTACAATGAGCAGTTCTTC.

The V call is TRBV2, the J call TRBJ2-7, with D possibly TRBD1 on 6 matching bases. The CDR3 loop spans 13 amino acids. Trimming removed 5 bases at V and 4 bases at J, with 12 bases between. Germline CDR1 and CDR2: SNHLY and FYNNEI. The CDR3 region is CASSSRGPYEQYF. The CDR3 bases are TGTGCCAGCAGTAGCAGGGGTCCTTACGAGCAGTACTTC. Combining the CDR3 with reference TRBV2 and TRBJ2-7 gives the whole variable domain EPEVTQTPSHQVTQMGQEVILRCVPISNHLYFYWYRQILGQKVEFLVSFYNNEISEKSEIFDDQFSVERPDGSNFTLKIRSTKLEDSAMYFCASSSRGPYEQYFGPGTRLTVT.

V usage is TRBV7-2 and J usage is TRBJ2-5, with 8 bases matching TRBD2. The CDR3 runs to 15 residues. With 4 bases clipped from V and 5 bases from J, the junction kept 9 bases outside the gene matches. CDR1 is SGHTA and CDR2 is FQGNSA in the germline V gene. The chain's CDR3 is CASSSGGGGPETQYF. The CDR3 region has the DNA TGTGCCAGCAGCTCGGGGGGGGGCGGTCCGGAGACCCAGTACTTC. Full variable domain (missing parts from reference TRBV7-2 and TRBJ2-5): GAGVSQSPSNKVTEKGKDVELRCDPISGHTALYWYRQSLGQGLEFLIYFQGNSAPDKSGLPSDRFSAERTGGSVSTLTIQRTQQEDSAVYLCASSSGGGGPETQYFGPGTRLLVL.

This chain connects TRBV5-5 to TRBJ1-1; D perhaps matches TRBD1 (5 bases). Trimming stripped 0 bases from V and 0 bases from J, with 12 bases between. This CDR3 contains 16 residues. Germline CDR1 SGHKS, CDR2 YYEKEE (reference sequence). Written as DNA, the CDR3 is TGTGCCAGCAGCTTGGTTAGGGGATCGGTGAACACTGAAGCTTTCTTT. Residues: CASSLVRGSVNTEAFF.

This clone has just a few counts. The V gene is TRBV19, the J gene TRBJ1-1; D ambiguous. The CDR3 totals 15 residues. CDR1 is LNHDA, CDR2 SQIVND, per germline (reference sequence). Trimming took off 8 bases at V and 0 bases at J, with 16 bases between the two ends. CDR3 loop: CASGPGTIMNTEAFF. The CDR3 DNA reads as TGTGCCAGTGGACCGGGAACGATCATGAACACTGAAGCTTTCTTT.

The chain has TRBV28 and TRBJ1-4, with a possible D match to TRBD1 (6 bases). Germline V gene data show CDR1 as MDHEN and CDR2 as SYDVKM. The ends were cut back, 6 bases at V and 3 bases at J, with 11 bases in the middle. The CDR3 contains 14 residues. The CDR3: CASSPGVANEKLFF. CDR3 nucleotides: TGTGCCAGCAGCCCAGGGGTAGCTAATGAAAAACTGTTTTTT.